This TCR beta chain is drawn from a study of blood T cell repertoires in COVID-19. It was during active infection that Seattle patients were enrolled and then longitudinally followed. In the original workflow: Counts of nucleated cells, estimated from reference gene primer amplification, were obtained. The table came from immunoSEQ multiplex PCR; TCRdb's copy has only in-frame clones and leaves some out. V, J and clone size reflect that table, while D and trimming were determined from the DNA. The profile shows about 160,000 clones, 70% to 90% of them singletons. The V and J ends lost 5 bases and 8 bases respectively, with 18 bases between them. This CDR3 has 14 amino acids. Germline V lookup: CDR1 MNHEY, CDR2 SVGEGT.

The V and J genes are TRBV6-2 or TRBV6-3 and TRBJ1-2, with TRBD1 as a possible D gene (5 bases). This TCR was recovered from a woman aged 50 to 60 with COVID-19, enrolled during active disease. Sequencing was carried out using peripheral blood. The CDR3 sequence is CASSRTGVTGGYTF. The DNA for the CDR3 is TGTGCCAGCAGTCGGACGGGGGTAACGGGCGGCTACACCTTC.